The 10 T cell receptor beta chains listed next were all sequenced from one sample in a study of identical twins. TCRdb re-derived calls from the 5' RACE reads in MiXCR, one entry per CDR3 protein. The sample lists approximately 670,000 distinct CDR3 sequences, roughly 6% seen once, with 1.5% to 2% in the top ten. The sample was naive T cells sorted from blood. Receptors originate from a man younger than 35 in good health.

This clonotype was seen ten or more times. This chain joins TRBV24-1 and TRBJ2-2; perhaps TRBD2 as D (5 bases). This CDR3 is built from 14 residues. The ends were cut back, 3 bases at V and 3 bases at J, with 7 bases in the middle. Germline CDR1 KGHDR, CDR2 SFDVKD. The CDR3 is CATSDPGDTGELFF. In DNA, the CDR3 is TGTGCCACCAGTGATCCCGGGGACACCGGGGAGCTGTTTTTT.

The gene calls are TRBV6-5 and TRBJ2-7; the match to TRBD1 covers 9 bases. The V gene's germline CDR1 is MNHEY and CDR2 SVGAGI. V was pared by 4 bases and J by 3 bases, with 7 bases of the junction left unmatched. The CDR3 runs 15 residues. The CDR3 sequence: CASSSPDRGVYEQYF. For the CDR3, the DNA is TGTGCCAGCAGTTCTCCGGACAGGGGAGTCTACGAGCAGTACTTC.

This clonotype was seen ten or more times. The chain uses TRBV20-1 and TRBJ1-5; 9 positions match TRBD1. V shed 6 bases and J 6 bases; nucleotides not matched to a gene: 6. This CDR3 contains 13 residues. CDR1 is DFQATT and CDR2 is SNEGSKA in the germline V gene (reference sequence). CDR3 sequence reads: CSARTGGGQPQHF. DNA for the CDR3: TGCAGTGCCCGAACAGGGGGCGGTCAGCCCCAGCATTTT.

The chain links TRBV5-1 to TRBJ2-1, with 12 nucleotides matching TRBD2. V gave up 3 bases and J gave up 8 bases; unmatched junction bases: 6. Germline-derived CDR1 and CDR2 are SGHRS and YFSETQ. CDR3 length: 15 residues. The CDR3 sequence: CASSSSSGRGHEQFF. The CDR3, as DNA: TGCGCCAGCAGCTCCTCTAGCGGGAGGGGACATGAGCAGTTCTTC.

There are many counts of this clonotype. V gene TRBV29-1 combines with J gene TRBJ1-5, with TRBD1 as a possible D gene (6 bases). Germline CDR1 SQVTM, CDR2 ANQGSEA. V lost 4 bases and J 5 bases, leaving 15 bases between the germline ends. This CDR3 contains 14 residues. The CDR3 DNA reads as TGCAGCGTTGTGGAAGGGGGGCTCGATCAGCCCCAGCATTTT. It is translated as CSVVEGGLDQPQHF. Variable domain in full (rest from reference TRBV29-1 and TRBJ1-5): SAVISQKPSRDICQRGTSLTIQCQVDSQVTMMFWYRQQPGQSLTLIATANQGSEATYESGFVIDKFPISRPNLTFSTLTVSNMSPEDSSIYLCSVVEGGLDQPQHFGDGTRLSIL.

This clonotype was picked up many times. The V and J genes are TRBV10-3 and TRBJ2-5; 11 nucleotides line up with TRBD1. The CDR3 has 17 residues. The germline V gene encodes CDR1 ENHRY and CDR2 SYGVKD. V lost 5 bases and J lost 3; bases outside the gene matches: 11. The CDR3 loop reads CAISPGPGQGEKETQYF. The DNA for the CDR3 is TGTGCCATCAGTCCTGGACCGGGACAGGGGGAAAAAGAGACCCAGTACTTC.

This clonotype was found many times. The V call is TRBV11-2, the J call TRBJ2-2; no reliable D call. The CDR3 spans 15 residues. The germline CDR1 and CDR2 sequences are SGHAT and FQNNGV. Trimming left V 5 bases short and J 4 bases short, with 14 bases between. CDR3: CASSPRQVGTGELFF. The CDR3 nucleotides are TGTGCCAGCAGCCCCAGGCAGGTTGGCACCGGGGAGCTGTTTTTT.

Many counts were recorded for this clonotype. The chain employs TRBV15 and TRBJ1-5; D gene ambiguous. V lost 4 bases to trimming and J lost 9 bases, with 22 bases between them. The CDR3 runs to 16 residues. CDR1 is LNHNV and CDR2 is YYDKDF in the germline V gene (reference sequence). This chain's CDR3 is CATSNPNKMPSWPQHF. DNA for the CDR3: TGTGCCACCAGCAACCCGAACAAGATGCCCAGTTGGCCCCAGCATTTT. The complete variable domain, with remaining parts taken from reference TRBV15 and TRBJ1-5, reads DAMVIQNPRYQVTQFGKPVTLSCSQTLNHNVMYWYQQKSSQAPKLLFHYYDKDFNNEADTPDNFQSRRPNTSFCFLDIRSPGLGDTAMYLCATSNPNKMPSWPQHFGDGTRLSIL.

The chain uses TRBV4-1 and TRBJ2-1; D might be TRBD1 (6 bases). Germline lookup yields CDR1 MGHRA and CDR2 YSYEKL. The CDR3 is 14 amino acids. Trimming took off 3 bases at V and 3 bases at J, with 9 bases between the two ends. CDR3 in DNA: TGCGCCAGCAGCCACCGGACAGACTACAATGAGCAGTTCTTC. Protein sequence: CASSHRTDYNEQFF.

The J gene is TRBJ2-7, the V gene TRBV6-5, with TRBD2 matching over 10 bases. This CDR3 spans 15 amino acids. V was pared by 2 bases and J by 3 bases, with 4 bases of the junction left unmatched. Germline loops: CDR1 MNHEY, CDR2 SVGAGI. CDR3 nucleotide sequence: TGTGCCAGCAGTTACCAGCTAGCGGGAGACTACGAGCAGTACGTC. Translating it yields CASSYQLAGDYEQYV.